This entry lists 9 T cell receptor beta chains sequenced from one sample in a study of blood T cell repertoires in COVID-19. Clones were sequenced by immunoSEQ multiplex PCR, and TCRdb holds only the in-frame ones, with some missing. The sample has about 42,000 clones, 85% seen once. Sequenced material: peripheral blood. These receptors all come from a middle-aged man with active COVID-19.

The gene calls are TRBV7-9 and TRBJ1-3, with 7 bases fitting TRBD1. The CDR3 is 18 amino acids. Germline loops: CDR1 SEHNR, CDR2 FQNEAQ (reference sequence). Trimming cost V 4 bases and J 1 base; bases outside gene matches: 13. CDR3 coding DNA: TGTGCCAGCAGCTCCGGCGGGACAGTCCGGCCGTCTGGAAACACCATATATTTT. This translates into CASSSGGTVRPSGNTIYF.

This clone is a singleton in its sample. The chain employs TRBV6-5 and TRBJ1-3, with TRBD1 identical over 7 bases. V shed 2 bases and J 7 bases; nucleotides not matched to a gene: 8. Germline V lookup: CDR1 MNHEY, CDR2 SVGAGI. This CDR3 is 15 amino acids long. The CDR3 sequence: CASSYAQGEANTIYF. Here the CDR3 DNA reads TGTGCCAGCAGTTACGCCCAGGGGGAAGCGAACACCATATATTTT.

This clone was counted a few times. V usage is TRBV24-1 and J usage is TRBJ2-1; 9 positions agree with TRBD1. The length of the CDR3 is 16 residues. After removal of 0 bases from V and 5 bases from J, the junction contained 4 bases not matched to a gene. Germline CDR1 and CDR2: KGHDR and SFDVKD. CDR3 loop: CATSDLAGTGNNEQFF. The CDR3 DNA follows: TGTGCCACCAGTGATTTGGCCGGGACAGGGAACAATGAGCAGTTCTTC.

This chain uses TRBV30 with TRBJ1-3; 7 bases are shared with TRBD1. CDR1 is GTSNPN, CDR2 SVGIG, per germline (reference sequence). Trimming removed 3 bases from V and 4 bases from J; junction bases left unmatched: 6. The CDR3 is 14 amino acids. The CDR3 nucleotides read TGTGCCTGGAGAGGTGGGACAGTGGGAAACACCATATATTTT. It translates to CAWRGGTVGNTIYF.

V and J are TRBV28 and TRBJ1-2; perhaps TRBD1 as D (5 bases). Germline V gene lookup returns CDR1 MDHEN and CDR2 SYDVKM. Trimming shortened V by 6 bases and J by 3 bases, and 17 bases separated the two germline ends. The CDR3 is 15 amino acids. The CDR3 region is CASSLVGTPYYGYTF. CDR3 bases: TGTGCCAGCAGCTTAGTTGGGACTCCTTACTATGGCTACACCTTC.

V usage is TRBV5-1 and J usage is TRBJ2-5; D may be TRBD2 (7 bases). The ends were cut back, 6 bases at V and 5 bases at J, with 14 bases in the middle. The germline CDR1 and CDR2 sequences are SGHRS and YFSETQ. The CDR3 has 13 residues. CDR3 sequence (DNA): TGCGCCAGCACAAGGGGGGGTGGCGAGACCCAGTACTTC. Encoded protein: CASTRGGGETQYF.

The chain has TRBV10-3 and TRBJ2-1; TRBD2 agrees at 9 bases. V shed 6 bases, J shed 6 bases, and the junction held 9 bases outside the gene matches. Germline V gene data show CDR1 as ENHRY and CDR2 as SYGVKD. CDR3 length: 15 amino acids. The CDR3 loop reads CAIREVLLAGNEQFF. Written as DNA, the CDR3 is TGTGCCATCAGGGAGGTCTTACTAGCGGGCAATGAGCAGTTCTTC.

The chain employs TRBV6-5 and TRBJ2-1; a possible D gene is TRBD2 (6 bases). This CDR3 has 13 amino acids. V was pared by 7 bases and J by 8 bases, with 15 bases between. CDR1 MNHEY and CDR2 SVGAGI come from the germline V gene. The CDR3 loop is CASNQGLRDEQFF. The CDR3 coding sequence is TGTGCCAGCAACCAGGGACTTAGGGATGAGCAGTTCTTC.

The chain uses TRBV18 and TRBJ2-7, with D perhaps TRBD2 (6 bases). Germline loops: CDR1 KGHSH, CDR2 LQKENI. The V end was cut by 5 bases, the J end by 1 base, with 15 bases between. This CDR3 spans 15 amino acids. CDR3 sequence reads: CASSKGGRESYEQYF. CDR3 in DNA: TGTGCCAGCTCAAAGGGAGGAAGGGAATCCTACGAGCAGTACTTC.